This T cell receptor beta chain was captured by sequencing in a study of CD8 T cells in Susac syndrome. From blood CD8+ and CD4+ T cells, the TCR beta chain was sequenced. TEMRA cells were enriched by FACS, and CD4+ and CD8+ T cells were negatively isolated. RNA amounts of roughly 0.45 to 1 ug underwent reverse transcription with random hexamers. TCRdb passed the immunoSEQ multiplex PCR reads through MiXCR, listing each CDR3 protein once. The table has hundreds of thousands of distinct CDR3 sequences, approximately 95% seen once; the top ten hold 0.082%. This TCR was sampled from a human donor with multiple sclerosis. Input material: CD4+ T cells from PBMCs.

CDR3 sequence reads: CASTPGDSPLHF. The CDR3 DNA reads TGTGCCAGCACTCCTGGGGATTCACCCCTCCACTTT. V and J are TRBV25-1 and TRBJ1-6; D not certain. The CDR3 has 12 amino acids. Germline V gene data show CDR1 as MGHDK and CDR2 as SYGVNS. V dropped 7 bases and J dropped 8 bases, with 9 bases sitting between them.